This TCR beta chain was recovered during a study of blood T cell repertoires in COVID-19 (dated by TCRdb to between 2020 and 2021). Background on the whole study: Collaborator samples came from the United States, Italy and Spain and covered acute and convalescent phases of COVID-19. The prospective study material was composed of cDNA or gDNA derived from T cells, B-cell-depleted T cells, or PBMCs. Subjects who had been exposed to COVID-19, were actively infected with it, or had recovered from it provided the deeply sampled blood TCRbeta repertoires that made up the dataset. The repertoires were released in a freely available public database meant as a resource for research on the immune response to SARS-CoV-2. Samples were obtained from the ongoing ImmuneRACE study (first 160 participants) and from 1,000 to 1,500 subjects provided by 6 global collaborators. Nearly every sample came with metadata listing a de-identified subject ID, COVID-19 status, age in years and sex. HLA class I and class II types, where available, came from metadata supplied by the sample provider rather than from assay-based typing. Overall results and qualifications from the work: The amount of clinical and demographic metadata varied by source and participant and was provided uncurated.

Enrolling through a virtual design, the prospective study's participants ranged in age from roughly 18 to 90 years and lived across 24 United States geographic areas. To assign participants to cohorts, the prospective study relied on clinical history that participants themselves reported in a screening survey and a study questionnaire. Exposed participants had been in contact, within 2 weeks of entering the study, with a person who had a PCR-confirmed or clinician-diagnosed case of COVID-19. Each participant in the prospective study had whole blood, serum and a nasopharyngeal or oropharyngeal swab collected by mobile phlebotomists. Over a roughly 2-month period, participants in the prospective study had the option of providing additional blood draws and questionnaires. Prospective study blood samples were shipped either frozen or at room temperature before DNA extraction. In regard to this clone: No antigen is known for it. Base qualities are not provided; no much larger clone lies one nucleotide away.

CDR3 length: 11 amino acids, cysteine to phenylalanine. Solely the CDR3 DNA is kept, with 33 bases framed from the first base. CDR1 and CDR2 are read off the germline V gene as SQVTM and ANQGSEA. V loses 6 bases of germline sequence and J loses 5 bases, and the interval between the two ends is 11 bases. The immunoSEQ Assay, a bias-controlled multiplex PCR, was used to amplify TCRbeta CDR3 regions from genomic DNA. Regarding the original processing steps: Nucleated cell counts per sample were estimated from amplification of reference gene primers within the assay. To quantify the absolute abundance of each unique TCRbeta CDR3 rearrangement, sequence reads were collapsed and filtered. For each sample, productive Simpson clonality was calculated as the square root of Simpson's diversity index over productive rearrangements. Sourced from immuneACCESS, this table was stored by TCRdb with only in-frame sequences that have V and J called. A share of the clones is absent; for the studies checked, an unresolved V gene accounts for under half, and the remainder has no known explanation. V and J calls and clone size are given by that table; D and trimming were obtained from the DNA. The sample table records some 270,000 clones; 88% of these occur just once. The ten biggest clones cover 2.5% to 3.5% of the sample.

Specimen: PBMCs or T cells enriched from blood (not recorded which). This receptor was identified in a woman in her thirties or forties who had been exposed to COVID-19. Recombination linked TRBV29-1 to TRBJ2-7; confidence is insufficient to name the D gene. The nucleotides are TGCAGCGTGGATTTAGCCCACGAGCAGTACTTC. Translation gives CSVDLAHEQYF.